This T cell receptor (beta chain) was sequenced during a study of blood T cell repertoires in COVID-19. Overall study context: COVID-19 samples, acute and convalescent, were from the United States, Italy and Spain. PBMCs, B-cell-depleted T cells, or T cells were the source of the cDNA or gDNA that made up the material.

In the source study's methods: Reference gene primer amplification yielded estimated nucleated cell counts. Generated by immunoSEQ multiplex PCR, the TCRdb table keeps only in-frame clones and is missing some. For V, J and clone size, that table is used; D and trimming come from the DNA. The top ten hold approximately 0.94% of the sample, which has 250,000 to 350,000 clones, around 90% seen once. Input material: peripheral blood. This receptor was obtained from a woman aged 40 to 49 who had recovered from COVID-19.

The CDR3 region is CASTLGQGDFMNTEAFF. The DNA of the CDR3 is TGTGCCAGCACCCTCGGACAGGGTGACTTTATGAACACTGAAGCTTTCTTT. The chain employs TRBV3-1 (or the pseudogene TRBV3-2) and TRBJ1-1; 8 positions agree with TRBD1. V lost 7 bases and J lost 0; bases outside the gene matches: 13. Germline V lookup: CDR1 LGHDT, CDR2 YNNKEL (reference sequence). CDR3 length: 17 amino acids.